A single sample is the source of the 30 T cell receptor beta chains below, sequenced in a study of blood T cell repertoires in COVID-19. Assay: immunoSEQ multiplex PCR; the TCRdb copy retains only in-frame clones and omits some. The repertoire holds approximately 120,000 clones, with around nine tenths as singletons. Sequencing was performed on peripheral blood. These receptors were taken from a woman older than 75 with acute or convalescent COVID-19.

The chain couples TRBV12-5 to TRBJ1-2; TRBD1 agrees at 7 bases. The CDR3 runs 16 residues. Germline lookup yields CDR1 LGHNT and CDR2 FRNRAP. The V segment lost 6 bases and the J segment 4 bases; nucleotides outside the gene matches: 14. The CDR3 DNA reads as TGTGCTAGTGGCCTGCCGGGACAGCCTTCGAGCTATGGCTACACCTTC. Amino acids: CASGLPGQPSSYGYTF.

This clone was detected a few times. The rearrangement links TRBV6-6 to TRBJ1-2; the D gene is possibly TRBD1 (5 bases). Looked up from germline, CDR1 is MNHNY and CDR2 is SVGAGI (reference sequence). V gave up 5 bases and J gave up 3 bases, with 13 bases separating them. This CDR3 has 14 residues. Here the CDR3 reads CASSRVGDYYGYTF. The CDR3 bases are TGTGCCAGCAGTAGAGTTGGGGACTACTATGGCTACACCTTC.

V gene TRBV20-1 combines with J gene TRBJ2-5; 7 positions agree with TRBD1. The V gene's germline CDR1 is DFQATT and CDR2 SNEGSKA (reference sequence). CDR3 length: 15 residues. V lost 6 bases, J lost 4 bases, and 14 bases stayed unmatched. This chain's CDR3 is CSASPTGWMGETQYF. The CDR3 DNA reads as TGCAGTGCAAGTCCGACAGGGTGGATGGGAGAGACCCAGTACTTC.

This clone was detected a few times. This chain connects TRBV10-3 to TRBJ1-5; 8 bases are a match to TRBD1. The CDR3 sequence is 14 residues long. Germline values: CDR1 ENHRY, CDR2 SYGVKD. The V segment lost 8 bases and the J segment 6 bases; nucleotides outside the gene matches: 9. In DNA form, the CDR3 reads TGTGCCATCCGCGGGCAGGGGGCTTCTCAGCCCCAGCATTTT. As protein: CAIRGQGASQPQHF.

The V call is TRBV11-2, the J call TRBJ2-5; D may be TRBD2 (7 bases). CDR1 is SGHAT and CDR2 is FQNNGV in the germline V gene. The V and J ends lost 5 bases and 3 bases respectively, with 19 bases between them. The CDR3 has 16 residues. CDR3 DNA sequence: TGTGCCAGCAGCCCTCTTCGCGGGGGCCGTGAAGAGACCCAGTACTTC. Translating it yields CASSPLRGGREETQYF.

The V and J genes are TRBV6-5 and TRBJ1-1, with D hard to call. From germline, CDR1 is MNHEY and CDR2 SVGAGI. This CDR3 region has 13 residues. V lost 5 bases to trimming and J lost 4 bases, with 11 bases between them. The CDR3 nucleotides read TGTGCCAGCAGTCCCGGGGTGATCACTGAAGCTTTCTTT. Its protein product is CASSPGVITEAFF.

The chain links TRBV4-1 to TRBJ1-1; the D is unclear. Trimming shortened V by 2 bases and J by 5 bases, and 12 bases separated the two germline ends. Germline V CDR1 and CDR2: MGHRA, YSYEKL. The CDR3 is made up of 14 amino acids. CDR3 DNA: TGCGCCAGCAGCCAAACCCAAGCGAGGACTGAAGCTTTCTTT. As protein: CASSQTQARTEAFF.

This clone occurred a few times. This sequence joins TRBV12-3 or TRBV12-4 and TRBJ2-1, with no clear D. This CDR3 has 13 residues. V gave up 3 bases and J gave up 1 base, with 4 bases separating them. In DNA form, the CDR3 reads TGTGCCAGCAGTTTCAGATCCTACAATGAGCAGTTCTTC. Its translation is CASSFRSYNEQFF.

As to this clone: Other nucleotide sequences in the sample specify the same CDR3. V gene TRBV5-1 combines with J gene TRBJ1-4; 7 nucleotides match TRBD1. The CDR3 length is 13 residues. V lost 2 bases, J lost 5 bases, and 0 bases stayed unmatched. Per germline, CDR1 SGHRS and CDR2 YFSETQ. The CDR3 protein is CASSLQGNEKLFF. The CDR3 DNA reads as TGCGCCAGCAGCTTACAGGGGAATGAAAAACTGTTTTTT.

This chain connects TRBV5-1 to TRBJ2-3; TRBD1 matches 7 bases. The CDR3 totals 15 residues. Germline V gene sequence: CDR1 SGHRS, CDR2 YFSETQ. J was trimmed by 1 base and V by 4 bases; bases with no gene match: 6. CDR3 protein: CASSNLQGGTDTQYF. The CDR3, as DNA: TGCGCCAGCAGCAACCTTCAGGGGGGCACAGATACGCAGTATTTT.

This clone was observed once. V gene TRBV7-3 combines with J gene TRBJ2-1; D call uncertain. CDR1 and CDR2 from the germline V gene are SGHTA and FQGTGA. CDR3 length: 13 residues. Trimming removed 0 bases from V and 7 bases from J, with 7 bases in between. The CDR3 loop reads CASSLTSENEQFF. The CDR3, as DNA: TGTGCCAGCAGCTTAACGTCGGAGAATGAGCAGTTCTTC.

This sequence joins TRBV28 and TRBJ1-3, with TRBD1 matching 8 bases. This CDR3 has 17 amino acids. With V trimmed by 5 bases and J by 2 bases, 11 bases remained unmatched. CDR1 is MDHEN, CDR2 SYDVKM, per germline. The DNA for the CDR3 is TGTGCCAGCAGTCGGACCGGGACAGGTACACCTGGAAACACCATATATTTT. Protein product: CASSRTGTGTPGNTIYF.

The chain employs TRBV7-2 and TRBJ2-5, with 7 bases identical to TRBD2. Trimming removed 5 bases from V and 2 bases from J; junction bases left unmatched: 8. The V gene's germline CDR1 is SGHTA and CDR2 FQGNSA. The CDR3 consists of 15 residues. The CDR3 DNA is TGTGCCAGCAGCGCCGCAGGGACTATACAAGAGACCCAGTACTTC. Residues: CASSAAGTIQETQYF.

The V and J genes are TRBV5-4 and TRBJ1-4, with 8 positions matching TRBD1. Losses at the gene ends were 4 bases for V and 8 bases for J; bases not matched to a gene: 13. Germline values: CDR1 SGHNT, CDR2 YYREEE (reference sequence). The length of the CDR3 is 16 residues. Here the CDR3 DNA reads TGTGCCAGCAGCCTGGGTGGTGGACAGGGTAGCGAAAAACTGTTTTTT. This encodes CASSLGGGQGSEKLFF. Using reference TRBV5-4 and TRBJ1-4 for the parts outside the CDR3, the full variable domain is ETGVTQSPTHLIKTRGQQVTLRCSSQSGHNTVSWYQQALGQGPQFIFQYYREEENGRGNFPPRFSGLQFPNYSSELNVNALELDDSALYLCASSLGGGQGSEKLFFGSGTQLSVL.

V is TRBV7-2 and J is TRBJ2-7; 8 nucleotides agree with TRBD2. The V gene's germline CDR1 is SGHTA and CDR2 FQGNSA. Germline trimming cut 7 bases from V and 0 bases from J; bases unmatched to any gene: 8. The CDR3 runs to 15 residues. CDR3 sequence reads: CASTLDGGGSYEQYF. In nucleotides, the CDR3 is TGTGCCAGCACCCTAGACGGGGGGGGCTCCTACGAGCAGTACTTC.

V and J are TRBV29-1 and TRBJ1-2; TRBD1 agrees at 7 bases. The CDR3 has 13 residues. V was clipped by 2 bases and J by 4 bases; unmatched bases: 4. CDR1 and CDR2 (germline): SQVTM, ANQGSEA. CDR3 sequence reads: CSVESGQAYGYTF. In DNA form, the CDR3 reads TGCAGCGTTGAAAGTGGACAGGCCTATGGCTACACCTTC.

V gene TRBV7-6 combines with J gene TRBJ2-7; D gene uncertain. Germline lookup yields CDR1 SGHVS and CDR2 FNYEAQ. V shed 1 base and J shed 6 bases, with 13 bases lying between them. The CDR3 is made up of 14 amino acids. In DNA, the CDR3 is TGTGCCAGCAGCTTAGTCACCCAAGACTCCGAGCAGTACTTC. It translates to CASSLVTQDSEQYF.

The CDR3 loop reads CASTQGAGEQYF. The CDR3 DNA is TGTGCCAGTACACAGGGGGCAGGCGAGCAGTACTTC. The chain recombines TRBV2 with TRBJ2-7; 9 bases are a match to TRBD1. V was clipped by 9 bases and J by 6 bases; unmatched bases: 6. The CDR3 is 12 residues long. Germline CDR1 reads SNHLY; CDR2 reads FYNNEI.

This clone has just a few counts. This chain uses TRBV6-1 with TRBJ2-7; D remains ambiguous. Germline V gene data show CDR1 as MNHNS and CDR2 as SASEGT. The CDR3 covers 11 residues. The germline V and J ends were trimmed by 2 bases and 9 bases, with 8 bases remaining between them. CDR3 bases: TGTGCCAGCAGTGAATATTATCGGCAGTACTTC. The encoded protein is CASSEYYRQYF.

This clone was counted between two and nine times. The gene calls are TRBV5-4 and TRBJ2-3, with D possibly TRBD2 on 6 matching bases. Germline V gene data show CDR1 as SGHNT and CDR2 as YYREEE (reference sequence). Deletions cut 4 bases from V and 8 bases from J, with 23 bases between. The CDR3 runs 16 residues. In DNA, the CDR3 is TGTGCCAGCAGCCCCGCGGCAGGTAGCGGCCCCGGTACGCAGTATTTT. Translation: CASSPAAGSGPGTQYF. Supplemented by reference TRBV5-4 and TRBJ2-3, the full variable domain reads ETGVTQSPTHLIKTRGQQVTLRCSSQSGHNTVSWYQQALGQGPQFIFQYYREEENGRGNFPPRFSGLQFPNYSSELNVNALELDDSALYLCASSPAAGSGPGTQYFGPGTRLTVL.

J is TRBJ2-7 and V is TRBV3-1 (or the pseudogene TRBV3-2), with 7 positions matching TRBD2. J was trimmed by 2 bases and V by 4 bases; bases with no gene match: 5. Germline V gene sequence: CDR1 LGHDT, CDR2 YNNKEL (reference sequence). The length of the CDR3 is 14 residues. The CDR3 is CASSRGGGTYEQYF. CDR3 in DNA: TGTGCCAGCAGCCGTGGGGGGGGAACCTACGAGCAGTACTTC.

The J gene is TRBJ1-1, the V gene TRBV4-3, with 8 bases identical to TRBD1. CDR3 size: 15 residues. Germline V gives CDR1 LGHNA, CDR2 YSLEER. V lost 3 bases and J lost 7; bases outside the gene matches: 10. In DNA, the CDR3 is TGCGCCAGCAGCCAGAGGACAGGGCGTCGGAGTGAAGCTTTCTTT. Translating gives CASSQRTGRRSEAFF.

This clone was counted between two and nine times. This chain joins TRBV3-1 (or the pseudogene TRBV3-2) and TRBJ2-5; TRBD2 matches 12 bases. This CDR3 comprises 17 residues. Germline V gives CDR1 LGHDT, CDR2 YNNKEL (reference sequence). After removal of 0 bases from V and 3 bases from J, the junction contained 5 bases not matched to a gene. CDR3 amino acids: CASSQERLAGVEETQYF. DNA for the CDR3: TGTGCCAGCAGCCAAGAGAGACTAGCGGGGGTCGAAGAGACCCAGTACTTC.

The chain recombines TRBV2 with TRBJ2-5; 11 bases are a match to TRBD2. The germline V gene has CDR1 SNHLY and CDR2 FYNNEI. V lost 5 bases and J lost 5; bases outside the gene matches: 7. The CDR3 consists of 15 residues. CDR3 coding DNA: TGTGCCAGCAGTTCGGGACTAGCGGCCCGCGAGACCCAGTACTTC. Translating it yields CASSSGLAARETQYF.

This chain links TRBV5-1 with TRBJ1-6; weak D call: TRBD1 (6 bases). V lost 3 bases and J lost 5, with 12 bases in between. The CDR3 totals 15 residues. Germline lookup yields CDR1 SGHRS and CDR2 YFSETQ. The CDR3 DNA sequence: TGCGCCAGCAGCTCGACAGGATTCGATAATTCACCCCTCCACTTT. Residues: CASSSTGFDNSPLHF. The full variable domain, rest sourced from reference TRBV5-1 and TRBJ1-6, is KAGVTQTPRYLIKTRGQQVTLSCSPISGHRSVSWYQQTPGQGLQFLFEYFSETQRNKGNFPGRFSGRQFSNSRSEMNVSTLELGDSALYLCASSSTGFDNSPLHFGNGTRLTVT.

This chain connects TRBV7-2 to TRBJ1-2, with a tentative D call TRBD1 (6 bases). V was shortened by 5 bases and J by 4 bases, with 14 bases between the two germline ends. Germline CDR1 SGHTA, CDR2 FQGNSA. This CDR3 region has 14 residues. As DNA, the CDR3 is TGTGCCAGCAGCCCCAACAGGGACGGCTATGGCTACACCTTC. Protein sequence: CASSPNRDGYGYTF.

The gene calls are TRBV5-1 and TRBJ2-3; 11 bases are a match to TRBD2. CDR1 is SGHRS, CDR2 YFSETQ, per germline. The J segment lost 4 bases and the V segment lost 0 bases, leaving 4 bases of the junction unmatched. This CDR3 has 16 residues. The CDR3 here is CASSLALAGGADTQYF. The DNA of the CDR3 is TGCGCCAGCAGCTTGGCGCTAGCGGGGGGAGCAGATACGCAGTATTTT.

The chain is built from TRBV28 and TRBJ2-3; 9 bases fit TRBD2. V dropped 6 bases and J dropped 2; count of bases not matched to a gene: 9. Germline V gene lookup returns CDR1 MDHEN and CDR2 SYDVKM. This CDR3 comprises 16 residues. Here the CDR3 DNA reads TGTGCCAGCAGCGACCCGGGACTAGCCACCACAGATACGCAGTATTTT. This encodes CASSDPGLATTDTQYF.

The chain carries TRBV25-1 and TRBJ1-1, with TRBD1 identical over 9 bases. The CDR3 has 13 amino acids. Per germline, CDR1 MGHDK and CDR2 SYGVNS. With V trimmed by 9 bases and J by 2 bases, 4 bases remained unmatched. CDR3 amino acids: CASSTGGNTEAFF. In DNA form, the CDR3 reads TGTGCCAGTTCGACAGGGGGTAACACTGAAGCTTTCTTT. The whole variable domain, remainder taken from reference TRBV25-1 and TRBJ1-1, is EADIYQTPRYLVIGTGKKITLECSQTMGHDKMYWYQQDPGMELHLIHYSYGVNSTEKGDLSSESTVSRIRTEHFPLTLESARPSHTSQYLCASSTGGNTEAFFGQGTRLTVV.

The chain couples TRBV6-2 or TRBV6-3 to TRBJ2-3, with TRBD2 identical over 7 bases. The V and J ends lost 2 bases and 6 bases, in that order; junction bases with no gene match: 14. This CDR3 is built from 17 residues. Germline-derived CDR1 and CDR2 are MNHEY and SVGEGT. Here the CDR3 reads CASSYPLLGGKGDTQYF. For the CDR3, the DNA is TGTGCCAGCAGTTACCCCCTTTTGGGGGGGAAAGGGGATACGCAGTATTTT.